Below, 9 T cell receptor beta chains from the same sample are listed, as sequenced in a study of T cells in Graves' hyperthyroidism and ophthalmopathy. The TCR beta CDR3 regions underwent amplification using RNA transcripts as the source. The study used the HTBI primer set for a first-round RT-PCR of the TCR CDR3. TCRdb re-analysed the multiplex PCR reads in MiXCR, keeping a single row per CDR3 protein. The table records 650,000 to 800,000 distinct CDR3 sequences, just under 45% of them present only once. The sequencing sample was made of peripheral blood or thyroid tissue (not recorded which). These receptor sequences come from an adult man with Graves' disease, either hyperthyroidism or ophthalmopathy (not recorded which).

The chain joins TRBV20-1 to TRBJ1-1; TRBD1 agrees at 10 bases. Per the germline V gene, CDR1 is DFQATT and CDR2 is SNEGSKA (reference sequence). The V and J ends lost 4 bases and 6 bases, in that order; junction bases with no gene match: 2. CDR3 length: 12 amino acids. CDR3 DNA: TGCAGTGCTACGGACAGGGGGTCTGAAGCTTTCTTT. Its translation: CSATDRGSEAFF.

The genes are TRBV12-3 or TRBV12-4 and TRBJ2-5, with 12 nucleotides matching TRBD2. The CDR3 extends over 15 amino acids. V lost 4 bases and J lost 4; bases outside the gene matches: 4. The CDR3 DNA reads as TGTGCCAGCAGTTCTACTAGCGGGGGGCGAGAGACCCAGTACTTC. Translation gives CASSSTSGGRETQYF.

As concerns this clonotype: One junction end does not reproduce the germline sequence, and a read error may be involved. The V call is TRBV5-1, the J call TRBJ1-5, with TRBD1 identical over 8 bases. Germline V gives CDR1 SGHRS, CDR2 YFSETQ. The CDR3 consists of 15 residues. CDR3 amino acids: CASSLTGGSNRPQHF. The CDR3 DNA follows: TGCGCCAGCAGCTTGACAGGGGGTAGCAATCGGCCCCAGCATTTT. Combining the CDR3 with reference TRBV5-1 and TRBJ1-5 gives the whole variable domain KAGVTQTPRYLIKTRGQQVTLSCSPISGHRSVSWYQQTPGQGLQFLFEYFSETQRNKGNFPGRFSGRQFSNSRSEMNVSTLELGDSALYLCASSLTGGSNRPQHFGDGTRLSIL.

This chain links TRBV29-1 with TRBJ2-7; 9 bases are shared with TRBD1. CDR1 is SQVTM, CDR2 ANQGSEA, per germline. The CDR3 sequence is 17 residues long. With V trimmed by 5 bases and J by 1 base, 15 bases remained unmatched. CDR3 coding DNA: TGCAGCGTTCTCAAAAAACGTCAGGACAGGGGTTCCTACGAGCAGTACTTC. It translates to CSVLKKRQDRGSYEQYF.

The CDR3 reads CASSLEGLAGTGEQYF. The DNA for the CDR3 is TGCGCCAGCAGCTTGGAGGGACTAGCGGGAACTGGAGAGCAGTACTTC. The chain is built from TRBV5-1 and TRBJ2-7; 13 bases line up with TRBD2. Germline CDR1 and CDR2: SGHRS and YFSETQ. V dropped 0 bases and J dropped 7; count of bases not matched to a gene: 7. The CDR3 spans 16 residues.

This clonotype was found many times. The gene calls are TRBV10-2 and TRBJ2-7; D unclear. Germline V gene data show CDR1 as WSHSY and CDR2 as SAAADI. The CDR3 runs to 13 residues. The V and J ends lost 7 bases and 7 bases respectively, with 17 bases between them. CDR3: CASNPEGISEQYF. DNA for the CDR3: TGCGCCAGCAACCCGGAAGGGATATCGGAGCAGTACTTC.

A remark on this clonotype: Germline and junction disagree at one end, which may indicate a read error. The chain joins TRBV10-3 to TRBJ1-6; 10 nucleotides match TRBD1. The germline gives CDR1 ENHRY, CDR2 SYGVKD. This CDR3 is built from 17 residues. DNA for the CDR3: TGTGCCAGCAGTTACTCCGGAGGGACAGGGGTGAATTCACCCCTCCACTTT. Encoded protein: CASSYSGGTGVNSPLHF.

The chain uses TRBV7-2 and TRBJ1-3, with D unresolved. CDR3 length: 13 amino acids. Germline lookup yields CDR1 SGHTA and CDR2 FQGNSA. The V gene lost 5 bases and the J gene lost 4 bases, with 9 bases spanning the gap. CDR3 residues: CASSQNPGNTIYF. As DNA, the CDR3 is TGTGCCAGCAGCCAAAATCCAGGAAACACCATATATTTT.

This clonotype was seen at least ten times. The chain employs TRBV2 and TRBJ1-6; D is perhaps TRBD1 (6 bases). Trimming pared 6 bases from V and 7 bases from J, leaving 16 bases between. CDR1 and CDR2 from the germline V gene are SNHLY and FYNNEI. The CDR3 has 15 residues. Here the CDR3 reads CASRVTAGANSPLHF. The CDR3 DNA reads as TGTGCCAGCAGAGTCACTGCAGGGGCGAATTCACCCCTCCACTTT.